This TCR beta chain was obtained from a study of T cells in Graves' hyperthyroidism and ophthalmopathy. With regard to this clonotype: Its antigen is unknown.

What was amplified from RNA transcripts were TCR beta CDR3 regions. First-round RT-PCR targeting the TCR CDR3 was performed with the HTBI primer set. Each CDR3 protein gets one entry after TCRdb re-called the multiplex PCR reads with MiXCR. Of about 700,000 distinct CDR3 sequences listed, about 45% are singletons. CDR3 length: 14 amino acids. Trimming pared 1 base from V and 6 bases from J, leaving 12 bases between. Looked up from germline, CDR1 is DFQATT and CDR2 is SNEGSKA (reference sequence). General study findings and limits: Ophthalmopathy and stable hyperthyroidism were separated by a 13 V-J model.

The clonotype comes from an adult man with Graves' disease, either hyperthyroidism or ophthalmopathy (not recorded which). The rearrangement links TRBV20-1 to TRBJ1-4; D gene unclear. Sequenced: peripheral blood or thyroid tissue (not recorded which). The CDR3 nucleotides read TGCAGTGCTAGAGGACTGGGGAGGGATGAAAAACTGTTTTTT. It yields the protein CSARGLGRDEKLFF.